The 7 T cell receptor beta chains in this list originate from one sample, sequenced in a study of shared clonotypes between healthy human individuals. The repertoire was sequenced with immunoSEQ multiplex PCR; TCRdb's copy has only in-frame clones and lacks some. In the table there are about 2 million clones, approximately 95% of which are singletons. Sequencing used naive CD4+ T cells sorted from blood. Subset: CD45RA+ positively selected. These receptors all stem from a man between 18 and 35 years old in good health.

This clone was counted a single time. The chain is built from TRBV9 and TRBJ1-2; tentatively, D is TRBD1 (5 bases). V shed 3 bases and J shed 7 bases, with 22 bases lying between them. There are 16 residues in the CDR3. Germline-derived CDR1 and CDR2 are SGDLS and YYNGEE. The CDR3 loop reads CASSEAPGPKDSGYTF. In nucleotides, the CDR3 is TGTGCCAGCAGCGAGGCCCCGGGACCCAAAGACAGTGGCTACACCTTC.

This clone was found once. The chain joins TRBV19 to TRBJ2-3; TRBD1 matches 10 bases. This CDR3 region has 14 residues. Germline CDR1 LNHDA, CDR2 SQIVND (reference sequence). J gave up 4 bases and V 7 bases, and 5 bases lay outside the gene matches. The CDR3 region is CASNAGTGADTQYF. The DNA for the CDR3 is TGTGCCAGTAACGCCGGGACAGGGGCAGATACGCAGTATTTT.

About this clone: Other DNA sequences in the sample encode the same CDR3. The chain carries TRBV11-2 and TRBJ2-3; 9 bases align to TRBD1. Unmatched junction bases numbered 6, after V lost 5 bases and J lost 3 bases. CDR3 length: 15 residues. Germline-derived CDR1 and CDR2 are SGHAT and FQNNGV. The CDR3 protein is CASSPQGQGTDTQYF. DNA for the CDR3: TGTGCCAGCAGCCCTCAGGGACAGGGTACAGATACGCAGTATTTT.

This rearrangement joins TRBV2 to TRBJ1-5, with a tentative D call TRBD1 (6 bases). This CDR3 has 15 amino acids. V dropped 6 bases and J dropped 0 bases, with 12 bases sitting between them. The germline V gene has CDR1 SNHLY and CDR2 FYNNEI. The CDR3 nucleotides read TGTGCCAGCAGGACAGGACAATCTAGCAATCAGCCCCAGCATTTT. Translating gives CASRTGQSSNQPQHF.

The chain has TRBV5-1 and TRBJ2-7; D is unclear. CDR1 is SGHRS and CDR2 is YFSETQ in the germline V gene. The CDR3 runs to 12 residues. V was shortened by 4 bases and J by 3 bases, with 8 bases between the two germline ends. The CDR3, as DNA: TGCGCCAGCAGCATGGACGTCTACGAGCAGTACTTC. Amino acid sequence: CASSMDVYEQYF.

The chain employs TRBV2 and TRBJ2-1; 14 positions agree with TRBD2. The CDR3 sequence is 15 residues long. The germline V gene encodes CDR1 SNHLY and CDR2 FYNNEI. The ends lost 6 bases at V and 7 bases at J; junction bases unmatched: 5. CDR3 residues: CASRTSGGAGNEQFF. The CDR3 DNA reads TGTGCCAGCAGGACTAGCGGGGGGGCCGGGAATGAGCAGTTCTTC. The full variable domain, with the rest looked up from reference TRBV2 and TRBJ2-1, is EPEVTQTPSHQVTQMGQEVILRCVPISNHLYFYWYRQILGQKVEFLVSFYNNEISEKSEIFDDQFSVERPDGSNFTLKIRSTKLEDSAMYFCASRTSGGAGNEQFFGPGTRLTVL.

The J gene is TRBJ2-3, the V gene TRBV6-1; 11 bases match TRBD2. V dropped 6 bases and J dropped 5; count of bases not matched to a gene: 4. The CDR3 runs to 14 residues. CDR1 is MNHNS, CDR2 SASEGT, per germline. CDR3 bases: TGTGCCAGCAGGGTTAGCGGGGGGGTAGATACGCAGTATTTT. Translating gives CASRVSGGVDTQYF.